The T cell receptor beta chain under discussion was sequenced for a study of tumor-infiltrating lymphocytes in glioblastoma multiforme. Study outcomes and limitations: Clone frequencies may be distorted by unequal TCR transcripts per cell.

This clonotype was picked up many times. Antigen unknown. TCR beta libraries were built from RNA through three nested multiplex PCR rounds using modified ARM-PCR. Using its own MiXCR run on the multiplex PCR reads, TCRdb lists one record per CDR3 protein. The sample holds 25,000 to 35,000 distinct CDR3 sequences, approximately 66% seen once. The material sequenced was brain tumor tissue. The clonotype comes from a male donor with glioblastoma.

CDR3 DNA sequence: TGCAGTGCCAAGACAGGGGGGATATACGAGCAGTACTTC. Translation: CSAKTGGIYEQYF. This chain connects TRBV20-1 to TRBJ2-7; 9 nucleotides agree with TRBD1. Germline V gene data show CDR1 as DFQATT and CDR2 as SNEGSKA (reference sequence). This CDR3 is 13 amino acids long. V lost 6 bases to trimming and J lost 4 bases; unmatched junction nucleotides: 7.